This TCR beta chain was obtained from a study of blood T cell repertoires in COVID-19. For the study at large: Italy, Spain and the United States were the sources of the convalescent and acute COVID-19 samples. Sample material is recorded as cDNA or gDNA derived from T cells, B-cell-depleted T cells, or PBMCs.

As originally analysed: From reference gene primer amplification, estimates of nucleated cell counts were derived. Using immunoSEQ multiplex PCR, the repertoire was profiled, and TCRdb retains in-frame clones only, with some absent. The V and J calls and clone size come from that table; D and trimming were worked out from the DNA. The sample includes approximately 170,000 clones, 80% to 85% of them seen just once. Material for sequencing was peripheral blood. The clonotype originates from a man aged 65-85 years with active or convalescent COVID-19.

The CDR3 nucleotides are TGTGCCACCAGCAGAGTACCTCTAGCGGGGGTCAACAATGAGCAGTTCTTC. This sequence encodes CATSRVPLAGVNNEQFF. The genes are TRBV15 and TRBJ2-1, with 10 bases aligning to TRBD2. Germline CDR1 reads LNHNV; CDR2 reads YYDKDF (reference sequence). V dropped 1 base and J dropped 5; count of bases not matched to a gene: 8. The CDR3 contains 17 residues.